The 28 T cell receptor beta chains reported below all come from one sample, sequenced in a study of follicular helper T cells after annual influenza vaccination listed by TCRdb under 2017. The intended sense of this specimen's time point label: 2015-2016 season, 7 days after influenza vaccination. The method behind the library was the immunoSEQ multiplex PCR assay. What TCRdb holds here is the immuneACCESS table cut down to in-frame rearrangements. Part of the clones is not present; checked against another copy, under half of the missing clones reflect an unresolved V gene, and the others are unexplained. The sample table lists 6,500 to 8,000 clones, roughly four fifths of them with a count of one. Roughly 1.5% of the sample comes from the top ten. Material: CXCR5- memory CD4+ T cells sorted from blood, obtained 7 days after influenza vaccination. This sample's cell subset or site label indicates: CXCR5- memory CD4 T cells. These TCRs come from an adult who received the influenza vaccine.

A word on this clone: A junction boundary mismatches the germline segment, possibly from a read error. The rearrangement uses TRBV6-6 and TRBJ1-1, with TRBD1 as a possible D gene (5 bases). The CDR3 consists of 13 residues. Looked up from germline, CDR1 is MNHNY and CDR2 is SVGAGI (reference sequence). CDR3 bases: TGTGCCACCAGTGGGGCACCGAACACTGAAGCTTTCTTT. It specifies CATSGAPNTEAFF.

Notes on this clone: The junction departs from germline at one end; a sequencing error may be responsible. The rearrangement joins TRBV5-3 to TRBJ2-7; a possible D gene is TRBD1 (6 bases). TRBV5-3 is filed as an ORF, its function uncertain. The CDR3 is 13 residues long. The CDR3 nucleotides read TGTGCCAGCAGCTGGGGGCCCAGCTACGAGCAGTACTTC. Amino acids: CASSWGPSYEQYF.

J is TRBJ1-5 and V is TRBV18, with a possible D match to TRBD1 (6 bases). CDR1 and CDR2 from the germline V gene are KGHSH and LQKENI. V was trimmed by 3 bases and J by 7 bases, leaving 31 bases between them. There are 20 residues in the CDR3. The CDR3 protein is CASSPGDGQNGQILGQPQHF. The CDR3 bases are TGTGCCAGCTCACCCGGGGATGGACAGAATGGGCAGATCTTAGGGCAGCCCCAGCATTTT. Using reference TRBV18 and TRBJ1-5 for the parts outside the CDR3, the full variable domain is NAGVMQNPRHLVRRRGQEARLRCSPMKGHSHVYWYRQLPEEGLKFMVYLQKENIIDESGMPKERFSAEFPKEGPSILRIQQVVRGDSAAYFCASSPGDGQNGQILGQPQHFGDGTRLSIL.

CDR3 region: CASSQSSGGTYEQYF. Here the CDR3 DNA reads TGTGCCAGCAGTCAATCCTCGGGGGGGACATACGAGCAGTACTTC. This rearrangement joins TRBV28 to TRBJ2-7; 8 bases map to TRBD2. The V segment lost 5 bases and the J segment 4 bases; nucleotides outside the gene matches: 10. The CDR3 runs to 15 residues. CDR1 is MDHEN and CDR2 is SYDVKM in the germline V gene.

J is TRBJ1-2 and V is TRBV7-2; D is perhaps TRBD1 (6 bases). V was cut by 3 bases and J by 6 bases, with 11 bases left in between. The CDR3 has 13 amino acids. Germline CDR1 is SGHTA and CDR2 is FQGNSA. DNA of the CDR3: TGTGCCAGCAGCTTCCCACAGGGTAATGGCTACACCTTC. Translating it yields CASSFPQGNGYTF.

The rearrangement joins TRBV28 to TRBJ1-2; no firm D call. Germline V gene data show CDR1 as MDHEN and CDR2 as SYDVKM. V was clipped by 2 bases and J by 4 bases, with 14 bases between them. CDR3 length: 15 residues. CDR3 DNA: TGTGCCAGCAGTTTAACTTCAGGAATCGGCTATGGCTACACCTTC. This translates into CASSLTSGIGYGYTF.

V gene TRBV5-1 combines with J gene TRBJ1-1, with D unclear. The germline V gene has CDR1 SGHRS and CDR2 YFSETQ. The CDR3 length is 13 residues. Trimming pared 4 bases from V and 1 base from J, leaving 8 bases between. CDR3 in DNA: TGCGCCAGCAGCCCGGGCCCGAACACTGAAGCTTTCTTT. This translates into CASSPGPNTEAFF.

A single count supports this clone. The CDR3 DNA sequence: TGTGCCAGCACTCCTGGGGGGGAGACCCAGTACTTC. It specifies CASTPGGETQYF. The chain carries TRBV28 and TRBJ2-5, with a possible D match to TRBD2 (6 bases). Trimming cost V 7 bases and J 5 bases, with 11 bases left between them. CDR1 and CDR2 (germline): MDHEN, SYDVKM. This CDR3 is 12 amino acids long.

The chain uses TRBV6-6 and TRBJ1-3; TRBD1 aligns across 10 bases. After removal of 6 bases from V and 2 bases from J, the junction contained 7 bases not matched to a gene. Germline CDR1 and CDR2: MNHNY and SVGAGI (reference sequence). CDR3 length equals 16 residues. In DNA, the CDR3 is TGTGCCAGCAGCCAAGCCGGGACAGGGGCTGGAAACACCATATATTTT. Its protein product is CASSQAGTGAGNTIYF.

The CDR3 reads CASSSGLADEQYF. CDR3 bases: TGTGCCAGCAGCTCGGGACTAGCGGACGAGCAGTACTTC. V is TRBV7-2 and J is TRBJ2-7, with 11 bases fitting TRBD2. The CDR3 spans 13 residues. Trimming at V came to 4 bases and at J to 5 bases, leaving 1 base not matched to a gene. Per germline, CDR1 SGHTA and CDR2 FQGNSA.

This chain's CDR3 is CASSPALGPGPHFSGNTIYF. The CDR3 DNA reads as TGCGCCAGCAGCCCCGCCTTGGGCCCGGGACCCCACTTCTCTGGAAACACCATATATTTT. The V call is TRBV4-1, the J call TRBJ1-3; tentative D call: TRBD1 (5 bases). With 4 bases removed from V and 0 bases from J, the gap between germline ends came to 25 bases. The CDR3 runs 20 residues. Germline assignment: CDR1 MGHRA and CDR2 YSYEKL.

The chain combines TRBV7-2 with TRBJ2-7; 8 bases align to TRBD2. Losses at the gene ends were 1 base for V and 2 bases for J; bases not matched to a gene: 4. The germline V gene encodes CDR1 SGHTA and CDR2 FQGNSA. This CDR3 comprises 15 residues. The CDR3 loop is CASSLEGSGTYEQYF. As DNA, the CDR3 is TGTGCCAGCAGCTTAGAGGGTAGCGGGACCTACGAGCAGTACTTC. Based on the CDR3 plus reference TRBV7-2 and TRBJ2-7, the full variable domain is GAGVSQSPSNKVTEKGKDVELRCDPISGHTALYWYRQSLGQGLEFLIYFQGNSAPDKSGLPSDRFSAERTGGSVSTLTIQRTQQEDSAVYLCASSLEGSGTYEQYFGPGTRLTVT.

The chain carries TRBV5-5 and TRBJ1-1; D perhaps matches TRBD1 (5 bases). V lost 5 bases to trimming and J lost 0 bases, with 11 bases between them. Germline lookup yields CDR1 SGHKS and CDR2 YYEKEE (reference sequence). The CDR3 contains 14 residues. In DNA, the CDR3 is TGTGCCAGCAGTACGGGACTCTTGAACACTGAAGCTTTCTTT. This sequence encodes CASSTGLLNTEAFF. The whole variable domain, filled in from reference TRBV5-5 and TRBJ1-1, reads DAGVTQSPTHLIKTRGQQVTLRCSPISGHKSVSWYQQVLGQGPQFIFQYYEKEERGRGNFPDRFSARQFPNYSSELNVNALLLGDSALYLCASSTGLLNTEAFFGQGTRLTVV.

This clone appeared once. The DNA for the CDR3 is TGTGCCAGCAGCTTAGAGTGGCAAGAGACCCAGTACTTC. Encoded protein: CASSLEWQETQYF. The V and J genes are TRBV7-2 and TRBJ2-5; D remains ambiguous. V was shortened by 1 base and J by 2 bases, with 5 bases between the two germline ends. Germline V gene data show CDR1 as SGHTA and CDR2 as FQGNSA. There are 13 residues in the CDR3. Full variable domain (outside the CDR3, taken from reference TRBV7-2 and TRBJ2-5): GAGVSQSPSNKVTEKGKDVELRCDPISGHTALYWYRQSLGQGLEFLIYFQGNSAPDKSGLPSDRFSAERTGGSVSTLTIQRTQQEDSAVYLCASSLEWQETQYFGPGTRLLVL.

This chain connects TRBV13 to TRBJ1-2; D gene ambiguous. The CDR3 covers 14 residues. Germline CDR1 and CDR2: PRHDT and FYEKMQ (reference sequence). Trimming shortened V by 6 bases and J by 1 base, and 12 bases separated the two germline ends. This CDR3 reads CASRAGQNNYGYTF. In DNA form, the CDR3 reads TGTGCCAGCAGAGCAGGTCAGAATAACTATGGCTACACCTTC.

The chain couples TRBV18 to TRBJ2-7; 9 bases are a match to TRBD1. This CDR3 has 14 residues. CDR1 KGHSH and CDR2 LQKENI come from the germline V gene. V lost 6 bases to trimming and J lost 3 bases; unmatched junction nucleotides: 6. As DNA, the CDR3 is TGTGCCAGCTCGGGGGGACAGGGAGGCTACGAGCAGTACTTC. It translates to CASSGGQGGYEQYF.

J is TRBJ2-5 and V is TRBV19, with 8 bases that match TRBD2. CDR3 length: 16 residues. Trimming took 7 bases from V and 4 from J; bases not matched to a gene: 14. Germline lookup yields CDR1 LNHDA and CDR2 SQIVND (reference sequence). The CDR3 protein is CASTFRSGRSTETQYF. The CDR3, as DNA: TGTGCCAGTACTTTTCGAAGCGGGAGATCAACAGAGACCCAGTACTTC. Based on the CDR3 plus reference TRBV19 and TRBJ2-5, the full variable domain is DGGITQSPKYLFRKEGQNVTLSCEQNLNHDAMYWYRQDPGQGLRLIYYSQIVNDFQKGDIAEGYSVSREKKESFPLTVTSAQKNPTAFYLCASTFRSGRSTETQYFGPGTRLLVL.

This clone was seen once. The chain joins TRBV19 to TRBJ1-2; the D gene is possibly TRBD1 (5 bases). The CDR3 has 12 residues. The ends were cut back, 5 bases at V and 8 bases at J, with 12 bases in the middle. In germline, CDR1 is LNHDA, CDR2 SQIVND (reference sequence). DNA for the CDR3: TGTGCCAGTAGTGCCCAGGAGGGGGGCTACACCTTC. It yields the protein CASSAQEGGYTF.

Only one count was recorded for this clone. V is TRBV7-2 and J is TRBJ2-3, with a tentative D call TRBD2 (7 bases). V was trimmed by 5 bases and J by 6 bases, leaving 24 bases between them. Germline CDR1 SGHTA, CDR2 FQGNSA. The CDR3 loop spans 17 amino acids. CDR3 nucleotides: TGTGCCAGCAGCCTCAGGGCAGCGGCGGGGGCTCCTGATACGCAGTATTTT. Its protein product is CASSLRAAAGAPDTQYF.

The rearrangement uses TRBV19 and TRBJ2-4; 10 nucleotides agree with TRBD1. Germline values: CDR1 LNHDA, CDR2 SQIVND (reference sequence). The CDR3 consists of 14 residues. With V trimmed by 3 bases and J by 7 bases, 3 bases remained unmatched. CDR3 amino acids: CASSMLGQGNIQYF. The DNA for the CDR3 is TGTGCCAGTAGTATGCTGGGACAGGGGAACATTCAGTACTTC.

This clone was counted a few times. The V call is TRBV19, the J call TRBJ1-5; 7 bases line up with TRBD1. J was trimmed by 5 bases and V by 7 bases; bases with no gene match: 8. In germline, CDR1 is LNHDA, CDR2 SQIVND (reference sequence). The CDR3 runs 14 residues. The CDR3, as DNA: TGTGCCAGTACCACAGGGGAACAATATCAGCCCCAGCATTTT. Protein product: CASTTGEQYQPQHF.

The chain uses TRBV29-1 and TRBJ1-5; a weak D match, TRBD1 (6 bases). The ends were cut back, 5 bases at V and 6 bases at J, with 11 bases in the middle. Germline values: CDR1 SQVTM, CDR2 ANQGSEA. This CDR3 comprises 12 residues. The CDR3 DNA reads TGCAGCGTTACGGGGGCGGGTCAGCCCCAGCATTTT. It translates to CSVTGAGQPQHF.

This CDR3 is CASSVDDISKRGEQYF. The CDR3 nucleotides read TGTGCCAGCAGCGTAGATGACATATCAAAGCGAGGGGAGCAGTACTTC. The chain employs TRBV9 and TRBJ2-7; possibly TRBD2 for D (5 bases). The V gene's germline CDR1 is SGDLS and CDR2 YYNGEE. V lost 0 bases and J 7 bases, leaving 20 bases between the germline ends. The CDR3 covers 16 residues.

This clone occurred once. The rearrangement links TRBV13 to TRBJ2-3; D is unclear. Trimming left V 5 bases short and J 0 bases short, with 6 bases between. The CDR3 consists of 13 residues. Germline V gene data show CDR1 as PRHDT and CDR2 as FYEKMQ (reference sequence). The CDR3 sequence is CASSPPSTDTQYF. The CDR3 nucleotides are TGTGCCAGCAGCCCCCCCAGCACAGATACGCAGTATTTT.

V is TRBV28 and J is TRBJ1-5; TRBD1 matches 10 bases. Germline values: CDR1 MDHEN, CDR2 SYDVKM. This CDR3 is built from 14 residues. V dropped 4 bases and J dropped 5; count of bases not matched to a gene: 2. CDR3 DNA sequence: TGTGCCAGCAGTTGGGGACAGGGGTATCAGCCCCAGCATTTT. Amino acid sequence: CASSWGQGYQPQHF.

The chain uses TRBV4-1 and TRBJ2-7; the match to TRBD2 covers 15 bases. This CDR3 has 20 amino acids. J was trimmed by 2 bases and V by 1 base; bases with no gene match: 12. Per the germline V gene, CDR1 is MGHRA and CDR2 is YSYEKL. CDR3 nucleotides: TGCGCCAGCAGCCAAGCAGAATCGGGACTAGCGGGAGGTCCGACCTACGAGCAGTACTTC. Its protein product is CASSQAESGLAGGPTYEQYF.

V is TRBV10-3 and J is TRBJ1-5, with D unclear. V was pared by 3 bases and J by 0 bases, with 9 bases between. Germline V CDR1 and CDR2: ENHRY, SYGVKD. CDR3 size: 15 residues. The chain's CDR3 is CAISDPRTSNQPQHF. CDR3 bases: TGTGCCATCAGTGACCCCAGGACTAGCAATCAGCCCCAGCATTTT.

This chain joins TRBV18 and TRBJ1-5; 8 bases are a match to TRBD1. The assigned J gene may be wrong: the sequence end matches TRBJ2-3 better. CDR3 length: 15 amino acids. Germline V gene data show CDR1 as KGHSH and CDR2 as LQKENI. CDR3 sequence reads: CASSPTGVGNQPQYF. CDR3 DNA: TGTGCCAGCTCACCGACAGGGGTAGGCAATCAGCCCCAGTATTTT.